This T cell receptor (beta chain) emerged from a study of T cell changes during pregnancy in multiple sclerosis. With 1 base removed from V and 6 bases from J, the gap between germline ends came to 19 bases. This CDR3 is 16 amino acids long. Germline values: CDR1 SGHTA, CDR2 FQGNSA. The data were produced by immunoSEQ multiplex PCR, yet TCRdb's version contains in-frame clones alone and is incomplete. The profile shows tens of thousands of clones, 80% to 90% of them singletons. This receptor was identified in a female donor with multiple sclerosis, enrolled in a pregnancy study. Sequencing was performed on CD4+ T cells from peripheral blood mononuclear cells, taken in the second trimester of pregnancy. The chain employs TRBV7-2 and TRBJ2-7; a possible D gene is TRBD1 (6 bases). CDR3 loop: CASSLGRTGIMGEQYF. The CDR3, as DNA: TGTGCCAGCAGCTTAGGTCGCACAGGGATTATGGGCGAGCAGTACTTC. Full variable domain (remainder filled in from reference TRBV7-2 and TRBJ2-7): GAGVSQSPSNKVTEKGKDVELRCDPISGHTALYWYRQSLGQGLEFLIYFQGNSAPDKSGLPSDRFSAERTGGSVSTLTIQRTQQEDSAVYLCASSLGRTGIMGEQYFGPGTRLTVT.